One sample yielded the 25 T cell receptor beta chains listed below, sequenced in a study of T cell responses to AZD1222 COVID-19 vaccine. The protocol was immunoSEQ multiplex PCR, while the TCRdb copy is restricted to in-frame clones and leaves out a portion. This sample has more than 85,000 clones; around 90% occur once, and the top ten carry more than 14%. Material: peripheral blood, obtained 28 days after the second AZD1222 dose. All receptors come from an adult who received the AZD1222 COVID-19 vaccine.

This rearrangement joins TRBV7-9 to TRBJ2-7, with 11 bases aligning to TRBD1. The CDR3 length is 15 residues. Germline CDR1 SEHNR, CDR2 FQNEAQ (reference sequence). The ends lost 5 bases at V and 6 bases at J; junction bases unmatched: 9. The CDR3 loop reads CASSRGTGGSGEQYF. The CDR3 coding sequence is TGTGCCAGCAGCCGCGGGACAGGGGGGTCGGGCGAGCAGTACTTC.

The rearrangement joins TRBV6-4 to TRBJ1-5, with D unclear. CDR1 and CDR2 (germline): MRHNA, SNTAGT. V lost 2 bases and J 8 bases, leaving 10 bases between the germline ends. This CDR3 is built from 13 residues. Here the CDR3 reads CASSDQVGEPQHF. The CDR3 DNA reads TGTGCCAGCAGTGACCAAGTAGGTGAGCCCCAGCATTTT.

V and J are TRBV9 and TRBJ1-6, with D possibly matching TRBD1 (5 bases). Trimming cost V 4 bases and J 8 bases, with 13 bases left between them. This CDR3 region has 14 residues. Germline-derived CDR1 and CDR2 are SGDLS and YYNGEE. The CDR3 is CASSQGTQYSPLHF. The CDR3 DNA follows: TGTGCCAGCAGCCAAGGGACTCAATATTCACCCCTCCACTTT.

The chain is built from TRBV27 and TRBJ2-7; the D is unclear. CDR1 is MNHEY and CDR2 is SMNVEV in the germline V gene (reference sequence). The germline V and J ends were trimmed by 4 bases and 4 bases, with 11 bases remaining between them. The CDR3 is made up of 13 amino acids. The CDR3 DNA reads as TGTGCCAGCAGTTCCCCGACTCATTACGAGCAGTACTTC. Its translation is CASSSPTHYEQYF.

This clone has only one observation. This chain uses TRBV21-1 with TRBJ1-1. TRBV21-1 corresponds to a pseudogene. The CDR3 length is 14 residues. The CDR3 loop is CASSKMMGNTEAFF. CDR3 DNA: TGTGCCAGCAGCAAAATGATGGGGAACACTGAAGCTTTCTTT.

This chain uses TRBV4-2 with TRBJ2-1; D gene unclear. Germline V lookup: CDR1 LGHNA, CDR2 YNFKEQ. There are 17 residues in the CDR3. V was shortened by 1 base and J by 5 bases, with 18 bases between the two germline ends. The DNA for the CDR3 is TGTGCCAGCAGCCAAGTTAGTGGGGTGGGTCTGAACAATGAGCAGTTCTTC. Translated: CASSQVSGVGLNNEQFF.

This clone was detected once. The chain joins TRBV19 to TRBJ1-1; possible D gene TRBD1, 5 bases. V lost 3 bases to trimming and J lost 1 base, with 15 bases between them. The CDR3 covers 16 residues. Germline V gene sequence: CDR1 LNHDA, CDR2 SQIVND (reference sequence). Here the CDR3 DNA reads TGTGCCAGTAGTATGCTACTTAGGGGCGCGAACACTGAAGCTTTCTTT. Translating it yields CASSMLLRGANTEAFF.

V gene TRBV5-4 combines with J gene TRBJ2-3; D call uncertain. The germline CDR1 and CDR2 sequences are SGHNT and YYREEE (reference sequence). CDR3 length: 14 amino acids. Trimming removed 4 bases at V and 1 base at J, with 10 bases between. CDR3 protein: CASSPVKGTDTQYF. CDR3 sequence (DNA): TGTGCCAGCAGCCCCGTAAAGGGCACAGATACGCAGTATTTT.

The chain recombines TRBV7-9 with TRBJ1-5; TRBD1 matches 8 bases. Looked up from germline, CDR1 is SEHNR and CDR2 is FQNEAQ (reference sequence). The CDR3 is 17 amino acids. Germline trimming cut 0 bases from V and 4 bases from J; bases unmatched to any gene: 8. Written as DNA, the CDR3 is TGTGCCAGCAGCTTAGCGCTGGCAGGGGGCCTGAATCAGCCCCAGCATTTT. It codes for CASSLALAGGLNQPQHF.

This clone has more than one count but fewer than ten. CDR3 loop: CASSPQGPRNEQFF. CDR3 in DNA: TGTGCCAGCTCACCACAGGGACCAAGGAATGAGCAGTTCTTC. The V gene is TRBV18, the J gene TRBJ2-1, with D perhaps matching TRBD1 or TRBD2 (5 bases each). V dropped 1 base and J dropped 7 bases, with 11 bases sitting between them. Germline V gene data show CDR1 as KGHSH and CDR2 as LQKENI. The CDR3 loop spans 14 amino acids.

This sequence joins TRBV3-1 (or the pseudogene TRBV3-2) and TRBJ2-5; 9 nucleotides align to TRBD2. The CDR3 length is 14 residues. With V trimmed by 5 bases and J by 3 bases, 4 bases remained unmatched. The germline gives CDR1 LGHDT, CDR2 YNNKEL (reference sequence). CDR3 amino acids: CASSISGSKETQYF. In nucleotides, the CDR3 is TGTGCCAGCAGCATTAGCGGGAGTAAAGAGACCCAGTACTTC.

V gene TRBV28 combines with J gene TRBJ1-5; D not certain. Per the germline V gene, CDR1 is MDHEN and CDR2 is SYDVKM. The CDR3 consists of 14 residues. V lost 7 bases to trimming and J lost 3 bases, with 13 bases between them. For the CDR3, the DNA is TGTGCCAGCATGGAGAGTAGTCACAATCAGCCCCAGCATTTT. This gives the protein CASMESSHNQPQHF.

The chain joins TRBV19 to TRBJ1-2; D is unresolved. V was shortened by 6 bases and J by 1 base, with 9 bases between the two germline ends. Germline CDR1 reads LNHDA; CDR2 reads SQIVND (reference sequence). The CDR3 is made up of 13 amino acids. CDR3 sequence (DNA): TGTGCCAGTAGGGCCCATGTTAACTATGGCTACACCTTC. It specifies CASRAHVNYGYTF.

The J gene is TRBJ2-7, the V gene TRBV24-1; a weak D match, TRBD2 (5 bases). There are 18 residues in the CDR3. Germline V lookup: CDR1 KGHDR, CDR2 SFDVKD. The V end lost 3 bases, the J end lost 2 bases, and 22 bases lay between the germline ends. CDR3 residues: CATSDPIKLRVEAYEQYF. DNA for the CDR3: TGTGCCACCAGTGATCCCATAAAACTGCGGGTCGAGGCCTACGAGCAGTACTTC.

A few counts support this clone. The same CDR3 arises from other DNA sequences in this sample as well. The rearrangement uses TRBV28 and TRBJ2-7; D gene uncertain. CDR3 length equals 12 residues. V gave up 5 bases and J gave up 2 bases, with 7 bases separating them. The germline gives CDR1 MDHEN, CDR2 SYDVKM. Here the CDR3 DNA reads TGTGCCAGCAGTCGAGGAACCTACGAGCAGTACTTC. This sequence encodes CASSRGTYEQYF.

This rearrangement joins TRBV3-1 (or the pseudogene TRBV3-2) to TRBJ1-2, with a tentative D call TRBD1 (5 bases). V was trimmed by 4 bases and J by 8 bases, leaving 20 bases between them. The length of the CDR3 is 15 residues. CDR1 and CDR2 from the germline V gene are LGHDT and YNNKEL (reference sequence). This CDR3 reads CASSPGGVGTRGYTF. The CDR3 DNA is TGTGCCAGCAGCCCCGGTGGTGTGGGGACGCGGGGCTACACCTTC.

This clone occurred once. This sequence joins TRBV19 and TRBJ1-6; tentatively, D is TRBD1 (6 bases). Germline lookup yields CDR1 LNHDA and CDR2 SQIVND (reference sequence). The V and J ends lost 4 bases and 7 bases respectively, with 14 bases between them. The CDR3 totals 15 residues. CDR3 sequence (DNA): TGTGCCAGTAGTAACCAGGGGAGCCCCAATTCACCCCTCCACTTT. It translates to CASSNQGSPNSPLHF.

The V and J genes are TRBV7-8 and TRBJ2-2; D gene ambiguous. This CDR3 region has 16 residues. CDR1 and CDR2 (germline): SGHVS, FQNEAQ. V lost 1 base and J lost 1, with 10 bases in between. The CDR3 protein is CASSLEGPGNTGELFF. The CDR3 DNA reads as TGTGCCAGCAGCTTAGAGGGTCCGGGGAACACCGGGGAGCTGTTTTTT. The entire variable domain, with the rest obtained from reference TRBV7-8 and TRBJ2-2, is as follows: GAGVSQSPRYKVAKRGQDVALRCDPISGHVSLFWYQQALGQGPEFLTYFQNEAQLDKSGLPSDRFFAERPEGSVSTLKIQRTQQEDSAVYLCASSLEGPGNTGELFFGEGSRLTVL.

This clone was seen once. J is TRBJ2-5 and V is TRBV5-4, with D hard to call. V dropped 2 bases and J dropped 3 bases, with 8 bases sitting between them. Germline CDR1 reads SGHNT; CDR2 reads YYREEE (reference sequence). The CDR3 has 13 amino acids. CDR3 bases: TGTGCCAGCAGCTTCCGTGCTGAAGAGACCCAGTACTTC. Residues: CASSFRAEETQYF. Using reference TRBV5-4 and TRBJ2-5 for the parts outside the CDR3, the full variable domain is ETGVTQSPTHLIKTRGQQVTLRCSSQSGHNTVSWYQQALGQGPQFIFQYYREEENGRGNFPPRFSGLQFPNYSSELNVNALELDDSALYLCASSFRAEETQYFGPGTRLLVL.

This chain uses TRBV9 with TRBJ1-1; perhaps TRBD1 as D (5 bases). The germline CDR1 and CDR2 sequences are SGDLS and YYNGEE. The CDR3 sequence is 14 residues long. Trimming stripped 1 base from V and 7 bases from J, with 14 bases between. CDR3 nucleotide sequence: TGTGCCAGCAGCGTAAACCGAAGGGGTAATGAAGCTTTCTTT. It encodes CASSVNRRGNEAFF.

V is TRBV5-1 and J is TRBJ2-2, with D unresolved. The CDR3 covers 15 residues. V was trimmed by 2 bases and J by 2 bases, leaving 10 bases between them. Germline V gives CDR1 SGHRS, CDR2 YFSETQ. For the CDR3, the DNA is TGCGCCAGCAGCTTAACTGAATATAACACCGGGGAGCTGTTTTTT. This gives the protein CASSLTEYNTGELFF.

The CDR3 DNA is TGCGCCAGCAGCGATGAGGGACAACGGGAAAAACTGTTTTTT. Translating gives CASSDEGQREKLFF. The genes are TRBV5-1 and TRBJ1-4; weak D call: TRBD1 (6 bases). V was pared by 4 bases and J by 8 bases, with 15 bases between. This CDR3 spans 14 amino acids. Germline V lookup: CDR1 SGHRS, CDR2 YFSETQ.

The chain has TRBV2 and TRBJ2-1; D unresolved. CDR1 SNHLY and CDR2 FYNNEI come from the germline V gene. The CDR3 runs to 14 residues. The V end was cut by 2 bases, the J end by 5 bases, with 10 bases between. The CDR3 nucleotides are TGTGCCAGCAGTGAATCGGCGGCAGACAATGAGCAGTTCTTC. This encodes CASSESAADNEQFF. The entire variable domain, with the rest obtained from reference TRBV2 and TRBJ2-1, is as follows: EPEVTQTPSHQVTQMGQEVILRCVPISNHLYFYWYRQILGQKVEFLVSFYNNEISEKSEIFDDQFSVERPDGSNFTLKIRSTKLEDSAMYFCASSESAADNEQFFGPGTRLTVL.

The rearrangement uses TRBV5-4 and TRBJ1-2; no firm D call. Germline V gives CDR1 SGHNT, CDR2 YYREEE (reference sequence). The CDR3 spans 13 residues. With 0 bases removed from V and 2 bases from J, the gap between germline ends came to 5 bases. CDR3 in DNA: TGTGCCAGCAGCTTGGGACGGAACTATGGCTACACCTTC. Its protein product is CASSLGRNYGYTF.

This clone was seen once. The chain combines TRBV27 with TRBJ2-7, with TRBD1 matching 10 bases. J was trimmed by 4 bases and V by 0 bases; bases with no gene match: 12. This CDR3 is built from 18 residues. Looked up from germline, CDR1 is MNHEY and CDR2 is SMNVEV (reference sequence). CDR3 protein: CASSLSVDQGQGLYEQYF. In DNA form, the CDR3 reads TGTGCCAGCAGTTTATCGGTCGACCAGGGACAGGGGCTTTACGAGCAGTACTTC.